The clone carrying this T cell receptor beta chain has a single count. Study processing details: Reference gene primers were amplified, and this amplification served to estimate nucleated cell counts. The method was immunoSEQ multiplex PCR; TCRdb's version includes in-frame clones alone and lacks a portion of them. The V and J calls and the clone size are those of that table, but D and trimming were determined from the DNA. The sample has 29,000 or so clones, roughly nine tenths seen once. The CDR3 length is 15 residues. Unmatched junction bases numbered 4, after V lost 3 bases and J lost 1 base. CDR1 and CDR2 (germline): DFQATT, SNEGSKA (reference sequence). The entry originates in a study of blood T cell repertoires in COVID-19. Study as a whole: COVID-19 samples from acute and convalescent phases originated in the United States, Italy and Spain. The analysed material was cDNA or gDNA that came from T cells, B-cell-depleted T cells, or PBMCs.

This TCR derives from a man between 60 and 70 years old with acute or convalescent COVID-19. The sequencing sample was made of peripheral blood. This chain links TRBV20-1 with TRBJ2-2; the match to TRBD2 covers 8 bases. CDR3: CSASRGGLNTGELFF. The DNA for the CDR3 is TGCAGTGCTAGTCGGGGGGGACTGAACACCGGGGAGCTGTTTTTT.